This paragraph reports one T cell receptor (beta chain). Its antigen is unknown. Vbeta (60) and Jbeta (13) primers were used in the PCR. The protocol was immunoSEQ multiplex PCR, while the TCRdb copy is restricted to in-frame clones and leaves out a portion. The table records some 110,000 clones, 70% of them present only once. Healthy bone marrow donors formed the donor group. This CDR3 has 19 amino acids. V dropped 3 bases and J dropped 5; count of bases not matched to a gene: 23. Germline values: CDR1 GTSNPN, CDR2 SVGIG (reference sequence). This record comes from a study of cytomegalovirus exposure and HLA in healthy donors. The study, taken as a whole, reports: The investigators catalogued some 150 TCR beta chains as cytomegalovirus-associated. Several of the most significant clusters were apparently associated with common viral pathogens in a later analysis.

This sequence joins TRBV30 and TRBJ1-2, with 8 nucleotides matching TRBD1. The source is a man aged 30 to 45 in good health and CMV-seropositive. Sequenced input: PBMCs. Here the CDR3 reads CAWRGGLGQGGLRPYGYTF. The CDR3 bases are TGTGCCTGGAGGGGAGGGCTCGGACAGGGCGGTCTCCGACCTTATGGCTACACCTTC.